This TCR beta chain derives from a study of shared clonotypes between healthy human individuals. General observations from the study: The sharing of around 5% of naive CD4 clonotypes was seen across a handful of donors.

A note on this clone: Its antigen is as yet unknown.

CD45RO-negative cells were positively selected for CCR7, leaving out terminally differentiated effector memory CD45RA+ cells. This CDR3 has 15 residues. Trimming took 6 bases from V and 4 from J, leaving 18 bases between them. Looked up from germline, CDR1 is MNHNS and CDR2 is SASEGT. Using immunoSEQ multiplex PCR, the repertoire was profiled, and TCRdb retains in-frame clones only, with some absent. The sample lists under 2,000,000 clones, about 95% occurring once. The chain joins TRBV6-1 to TRBJ2-5; D uncertain. The sequence was collected from a man aged 18 to 30 in good health. Sequenced material: naive CD8+ T cells sorted from blood. CDR3 residues: CASSLGQTSGETQYF. The CDR3 bases are TGTGCCAGCAGCCTCGGGCAGACCTCCGGAGAGACCCAGTACTTC.